The 27 T cell receptor beta chains presented below share a single source sample, sequenced in a study of control samples from healthy donors and cancer patients. The protocol was immunoSEQ multiplex PCR, while the TCRdb copy is restricted to in-frame clones and leaves out a portion. The table records some 250,000 clones, about four fifths of them present only once. Sequencing was performed on PBMCs. The receptors here all came from a woman in her sixties or seventies with lung cancer.

J is TRBJ2-3 and V is TRBV11-2, with D unclear. This CDR3 has 16 amino acids. The V gene's germline CDR1 is SGHAT and CDR2 FQNNGV. Trimming shortened V by 2 bases and J by 1 base, and 13 bases separated the two germline ends. DNA of the CDR3: TGTGCCAGCAGCTTAAGTCCAGCAATCGGCACAGATACGCAGTATTTT. Amino acid sequence: CASSLSPAIGTDTQYF. The complete variable domain, with remaining parts taken from reference TRBV11-2 and TRBJ2-3, reads EAGVAQSPRYKIIEKRQSVAFWCNPISGHATLYWYQQILGQGPKLLIQFQNNGVVDDSQLPKDRFSAERLKGVDSTLKIQPAKLEDSAVYLCASSLSPAIGTDTQYFGPGTRLTVL.

The rearrangement links TRBV10-3 to TRBJ1-3, with D perhaps TRBD1 (6 bases). The ends were cut back, 10 bases at V and 1 base at J, with 11 bases in the middle. The CDR3 spans 13 residues. The germline V gene encodes CDR1 ENHRY and CDR2 SYGVKD. CDR3 sequence (DNA): TGTGCCACCCATACAGGGTCTGGAAACACCATATATTTT. Residues: CATHTGSGNTIYF.

This chain uses TRBV5-1 with TRBJ1-1; D is perhaps TRBD1 (5 bases). This CDR3 has 15 amino acids. With 2 bases removed from V and 4 bases from J, the gap between germline ends came to 15 bases. Germline V gene lookup returns CDR1 SGHRS and CDR2 YFSETQ. DNA of the CDR3: TGCGCCAGCAGCTTTCAGGGATTGGGGGGCACTGAAGCTTTCTTT. Translated, it gives CASSFQGLGGTEAFF.

The chain recombines TRBV20-1 with TRBJ1-1; D call uncertain. The V gene's germline CDR1 is DFQATT and CDR2 SNEGSKA (reference sequence). Trimming removed 3 bases from V and 3 bases from J, with 11 bases in between. The CDR3 is 13 amino acids. The chain's CDR3 is CSASADSDTEAFF. The CDR3 DNA sequence: TGCAGTGCTAGTGCAGACTCGGACACTGAAGCTTTCTTT.

The chain joins TRBV6-2 or TRBV6-3 to TRBJ2-5; 10 nucleotides agree with TRBD1. Germline CDR1 MNHEY, CDR2 SVGEGT. The trim removed 5 bases at V and 5 bases at J, leaving 8 bases unmatched. There are 15 residues in the CDR3. CDR3 sequence reads: CASSLRQGAVETQYF. The CDR3 DNA reads TGTGCCAGCAGTCTTCGACAGGGGGCGGTGGAGACCCAGTACTTC.

The rearrangement links TRBV10-2 to TRBJ1-5, with TRBD1 identical over 7 bases. With V trimmed by 6 bases and J by 6 bases, 5 bases remained unmatched. From germline, CDR1 is WSHSY and CDR2 SAAADI. The CDR3 sequence is 13 residues long. The CDR3 loop is CASSPGGGQPQHF. DNA of the CDR3: TGCGCCAGCAGCCCAGGGGGGGGTCAGCCCCAGCATTTT.

The genes are TRBV27 and TRBJ2-1; D possibly matches TRBD1 or TRBD2 (6 bases each). In germline, CDR1 is MNHEY, CDR2 SMNVEV (reference sequence). V lost 3 bases to trimming and J lost 8 bases, with 23 bases between them. This CDR3 region has 17 residues. This CDR3 is CASSFGQLGSGQYEQFF. Here the CDR3 DNA reads TGTGCCAGCAGTTTCGGACAGCTTGGAAGCGGGCAATATGAGCAGTTCTTC.

The chain combines TRBV28 with TRBJ2-7; D gene unclear. The V gene's germline CDR1 is MDHEN and CDR2 SYDVKM. The CDR3 consists of 14 residues. The germline V and J ends were trimmed by 6 bases and 0 bases, with 12 bases remaining between them. The CDR3 region is CASSGVQSSYEQYF. In DNA, the CDR3 is TGTGCCAGCAGCGGCGTGCAGAGCTCCTACGAGCAGTACTTC.

This clone occurred a few times. This sequence joins TRBV5-1 and TRBJ1-1; D is possibly TRBD1 (5 bases). From germline, CDR1 is SGHRS and CDR2 YFSETQ. V gave up 0 bases and J gave up 7 bases, with 13 bases separating them. The CDR3 spans 14 residues. Here the CDR3 reads CASSLDGGAGEAFF. As DNA, the CDR3 is TGCGCCAGCAGCTTGGATGGCGGGGCAGGTGAAGCTTTCTTT.

The V and J genes are TRBV9 and TRBJ2-1; 9 bases are a match to TRBD2. Germline assignment: CDR1 SGDLS and CDR2 YYNGEE. Trimming cost V 1 base and J 7 bases; bases outside gene matches: 6. The CDR3 totals 15 residues. The CDR3 is CASSVMVAGANEQFF. DNA of the CDR3: TGTGCCAGCAGCGTAATGGTAGCGGGGGCGAATGAGCAGTTCTTC. The variable domain in full, with the rest retrieved from reference TRBV9 and TRBJ2-1, is DSGVTQTPKHLITATGQRVTLRCSPRSGDLSVYWYQQSLDQGLQFLIQYYNGEERAKGNILERFSAQQFPDLHSELNLSSLELGDSALYFCASSVMVAGANEQFFGPGTRLTVL.

This chain links TRBV10-1 with TRBJ2-7, with D perhaps matching TRBD1 or TRBD2 (5 bases each). Trimming cost V 10 bases and J 1 base, with 14 bases left between them. CDR1 WNHNN and CDR2 SYGVQD come from the germline V gene (reference sequence). The CDR3 contains 13 residues. The CDR3 coding sequence is TGCGCCACCCAGGGACCAGGGTCCTACGAGCAGTACTTC. As protein: CATQGPGSYEQYF.

This rearrangement joins TRBV2 to TRBJ2-5; D remains unclear. Between the trimmed V and J ends, which lost 3 bases and 3 bases, there was a span of 5 bases. Germline V gene data show CDR1 as SNHLY and CDR2 as FYNNEI. This CDR3 has 12 amino acids. Here the CDR3 reads CASSEQEETQYF. The CDR3 bases are TGTGCCAGCAGTGAGCAGGAAGAGACCCAGTACTTC.

The chain couples TRBV6-6 to TRBJ2-7; 8 nucleotides align to TRBD2. V lost 7 bases to trimming and J lost 4 bases; unmatched junction nucleotides: 6. The CDR3 sequence is 13 residues long. Germline V gene sequence: CDR1 MNHNY, CDR2 SVGAGI (reference sequence). CDR3 bases: TGTGCCAGCATGAGAGCGGGGGCTTACGAGCAGTACTTC. As protein: CASMRAGAYEQYF.

The rearrangement links TRBV19 to TRBJ2-2; D uncertain. The CDR3 extends over 13 amino acids. CDR1 is LNHDA, CDR2 SQIVND, per germline (reference sequence). The germline V and J ends were trimmed by 1 base and 8 bases, with 8 bases remaining between them. The CDR3 reads CASSIGRRGELFF. CDR3 in DNA: TGTGCCAGTAGTATAGGGCGGCGAGGGGAGCTGTTTTTT. Filled out from reference TRBV19 and TRBJ2-2, the complete variable domain reads DGGITQSPKYLFRKEGQNVTLSCEQNLNHDAMYWYRQDPGQGLRLIYYSQIVNDFQKGDIAEGYSVSREKKESFPLTVTSAQKNPTAFYLCASSIGRRGELFFGEGSRLTVL.

The chain has TRBV11-1 and TRBJ2-7; 10 bases agree with TRBD2. Germline lookup yields CDR1 SGHAT and CDR2 FQDESV (reference sequence). The trim removed 1 base at V and 4 bases at J, leaving 4 bases unmatched. The CDR3 has 15 amino acids. The CDR3 sequence is CASSLVSSGSYEQYF. In DNA, the CDR3 is TGTGCCAGCAGCTTAGTGTCTAGCGGGAGTTACGAGCAGTACTTC.

This chain uses TRBV2 with TRBJ2-2, with unresolved D. V was clipped by 1 base and J by 12 bases, with 18 bases between them. The germline V gene has CDR1 SNHLY and CDR2 FYNNEI. This CDR3 spans 15 amino acids. The CDR3 sequence: CASSEVPSLEGKLFF. The CDR3 DNA is TGTGCCAGCAGTGAAGTCCCGAGCTTAGAAGGGAAGCTGTTTTTT. Full variable domain (remainder filled in from reference TRBV2 and TRBJ2-2): EPEVTQTPSHQVTQMGQEVILRCVPISNHLYFYWYRQILGQKVEFLVSFYNNEISEKSEIFDDQFSVERPDGSNFTLKIRSTKLEDSAMYFCASSEVPSLEGKLFFGEGSRLTVL.

V is TRBV10-3 and J is TRBJ2-5; 7 bases fit TRBD1. The germline CDR1 and CDR2 sequences are ENHRY and SYGVKD. The length of the CDR3 is 12 residues. J lost 2 bases, V lost 10 bases, and 4 bases had no gene match. The CDR3 is CATRDRQETQYF. CDR3 DNA sequence: TGTGCCACCCGGGACAGACAAGAGACCCAGTACTTC.

This chain connects TRBV28 to TRBJ2-3; 13 positions match TRBD2. The CDR3 sequence is 15 residues long. The J segment lost 4 bases and the V segment lost 5 bases, leaving 3 bases of the junction unmatched. From germline, CDR1 is MDHEN and CDR2 SYDVKM. In DNA, the CDR3 is TGTGCCAGCAGTACACTAGCGGGAGGGGCAGATACGCAGTATTTT. Translating it yields CASSTLAGGADTQYF. Full variable domain (outside the CDR3, taken from reference TRBV28 and TRBJ2-3): DVKVTQSSRYLVKRTGEKVFLECVQDMDHENMFWYRQDPGLGLRLIYFSYDVKMKEKGDIPEGYSVSREKKERFSLILESASTNQTSMYLCASSTLAGGADTQYFGPGTRLTVL.

The rearrangement joins TRBV27 to TRBJ1-2; TRBD1 is a possible D gene (6 bases). CDR1 and CDR2 from the germline V gene are MNHEY and SMNVEV (reference sequence). The CDR3 spans 15 residues. V shed 5 bases and J shed 4 bases, with 17 bases lying between them. The CDR3 nucleotides are TGTGCCAGCAGTATCCACGCAGGGGTCCCCTATGGCTACACCTTC. Its translation is CASSIHAGVPYGYTF.

This clone was detected many times. The chain joins TRBV3-1 (or the pseudogene TRBV3-2) to TRBJ1-2; 7 bases are a match to TRBD1. Germline trimming cut 4 bases from V and 11 bases from J; bases unmatched to any gene: 10. The CDR3 spans 13 residues. Germline V lookup: CDR1 LGHDT, CDR2 YNNKEL (reference sequence). The CDR3 DNA reads TGTGCCAGCAGCCCACCGGGACAGCGGGGTTACACCTTC. This sequence encodes CASSPPGQRGYTF.

The chain carries TRBV9 and TRBJ2-7, with 12 bases identical to TRBD2. Germline assignment: CDR1 SGDLS and CDR2 YYNGEE. CDR3 size: 17 residues. V was pared by 0 bases and J by 5 bases, with 9 bases of the junction left unmatched. This CDR3 is CASSVGLAGGPDDEQYF. As DNA, the CDR3 is TGTGCCAGCAGCGTAGGTCTAGCGGGGGGGCCTGACGACGAGCAGTACTTC.

This clone has a handful of counts. The rearrangement joins TRBV19 to TRBJ1-4; 7 nucleotides align to TRBD1. With V trimmed by 7 bases and J by 4 bases, 12 bases remained unmatched. CDR1 is LNHDA and CDR2 is SQIVND in the germline V gene (reference sequence). The CDR3 is made up of 16 amino acids. The CDR3 reads CASNAKPGQDNEKLFF. CDR3 DNA: TGTGCCAGTAATGCTAAACCAGGACAGGATAATGAAAAACTGTTTTTT.

This chain links TRBV19 with TRBJ2-1, with 7 bases matching TRBD2. Unmatched junction bases numbered 13, after V lost 5 bases and J lost 0 bases. CDR1 is LNHDA, CDR2 SQIVND, per germline (reference sequence). The CDR3 runs to 18 residues. CDR3 nucleotides: TGTGCCAGTAGTCCAGCTAGCGGAAGACTGAGCTCCTACAATGAGCAGTTCTTC. Amino acids: CASSPASGRLSSYNEQFF.

The V call is TRBV5-1, the J call TRBJ1-2; the D gene is possibly TRBD1 (6 bases). The CDR3 runs to 12 residues. V was clipped by 0 bases and J by 7 bases, with 7 bases between them. Germline V CDR1 and CDR2: SGHRS, YFSETQ. The CDR3: CASSLDRAGYTF. The CDR3 region has the DNA TGCGCCAGCAGCTTGGACAGGGCTGGCTACACCTTC.

The V call is TRBV4-1, the J call TRBJ1-1; no definite D call. The length of the CDR3 is 15 residues. Germline CDR1 reads MGHRA; CDR2 reads YSYEKL. Trimming removed 0 bases at V and 7 bases at J, with 15 bases between. The CDR3 nucleotides read TGCGCCAGCAGCCAAGACCTCAAATCAAGGATTGAAGCTTTCTTT. Encoded protein: CASSQDLKSRIEAFF.

This clone was picked up many times. The V and J genes are TRBV3-1 (or the pseudogene TRBV3-2) and TRBJ2-3, with D possibly being TRBD1 or TRBD2 (6 bases each). The CDR3 length is 15 residues. V gave up 6 bases and J gave up 5 bases, with 18 bases separating them. In germline, CDR1 is LGHDT, CDR2 YNNKEL (reference sequence). The CDR3 protein is CASSPAGGGGDTQYF. The CDR3 region has the DNA TGTGCCAGCAGTCCAGCCGGGGGCGGAGGAGATACGCAGTATTTT.

CDR3 loop: CATSVPGRHLNTEAFF. The DNA of the CDR3 is TGTGCCACCAGTGTCCCGGGGCGGCACCTGAACACTGAAGCTTTCTTT. The chain employs TRBV24-1 and TRBJ1-1, with D perhaps matching TRBD1 (5 bases). The germline V gene encodes CDR1 KGHDR and CDR2 SFDVKD. The CDR3 runs to 16 residues. Between the trimmed V and J ends, which lost 5 bases and 0 bases, there was a span of 15 bases.